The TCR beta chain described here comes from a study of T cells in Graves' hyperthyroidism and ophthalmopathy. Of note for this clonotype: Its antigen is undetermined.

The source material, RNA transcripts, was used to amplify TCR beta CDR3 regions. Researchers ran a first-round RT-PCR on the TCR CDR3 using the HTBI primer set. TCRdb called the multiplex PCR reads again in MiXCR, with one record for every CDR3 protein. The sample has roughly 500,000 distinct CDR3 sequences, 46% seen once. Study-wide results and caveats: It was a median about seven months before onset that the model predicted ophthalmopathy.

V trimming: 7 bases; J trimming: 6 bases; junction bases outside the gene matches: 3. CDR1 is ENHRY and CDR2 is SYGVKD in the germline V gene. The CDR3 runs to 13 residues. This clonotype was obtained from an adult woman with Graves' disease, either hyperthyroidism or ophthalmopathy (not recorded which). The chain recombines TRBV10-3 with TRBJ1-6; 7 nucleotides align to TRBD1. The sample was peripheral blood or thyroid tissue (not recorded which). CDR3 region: CAIMDRLNSPLHF. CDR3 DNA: TGTGCCATCATGGACAGGCTTAATTCACCCCTCCACTTT.